This T cell receptor (beta chain) was sequenced for a study of T cell repertoires in cytomegalovirus infection. Study-wide background: CMV infection plus the matching HLA type was flagged by public TCR beta signatures.

This clonotype has just a few counts. Its antigen is unknown. V shed 5 bases, J shed 1 base, and the junction held 6 bases outside the gene matches. CDR3 size: 18 residues. Germline CDR1 is SGHVS and CDR2 is FQNEAQ. Study conclusions and caveats: HLA-C-restricted CMV clonotypes gave the most frequent clonotype in two of eight donors.

TCRdb re-called the reads with MiXCR, one entry per CDR3 protein. Of 740,000 or so distinct CDR3 sequences in the sample, roughly 36% were seen once. The source of this sequence is a human donor in good health (CMV status not recorded). Some clones in this sample may be carry-over from other donors' samples. The rearrangement links TRBV7-8 to TRBJ2-1, with TRBD2 identical over 15 bases. Sequenced input: PBMCs. The CDR3: CASSQSGLAGGSYNEQFF. The CDR3, as DNA: TGTGCCAGCAGCCAATCGGGACTAGCGGGGGGTTCCTACAATGAGCAGTTCTTC.